Listed below are T cell receptor beta chains from one sample, sequenced in a study of blood T cell repertoires in COVID-19. The protocol was immunoSEQ multiplex PCR, while the TCRdb copy is restricted to in-frame clones and leaves out a portion. Among about 300,000 clones listed, 65% to 85% were seen once. Sequencing input: peripheral blood. All receptors derive from a human donor with COVID-19, enrolled during active disease. The donor label of this sample is uncertain. CDR3s include the opening cysteine and the closing phenylalanine or tryptophan. Each record gives: clone size, J gene, D gene, V gene, CDR3 DNA, CDR3 protein. The D gene is left open where the match is weak. Clone size is shown for a subset of rows, as once, few, many or a class of expanded clone.

>once|TRBJ1-4|-|TRBV19
TGTGCCAGTAGTTCTCGAACCGGTAATGAAAAACTGTTTTTT
CASSSRTGNEKLFF
>-|TRBJ2-7|TRBD2|TRBV5-1
TGCGCCAGCAGCCCGTCGACTAGCGGACACCGGGAGCAGTACTTC
CASSPSTSGHREQYF
>-|TRBJ1-5|-|TRBV2
TGTGCCAGCAGTATGGGGCGCGGTGACCAGCCCCAGCATTTT
CASSMGRGDQPQHF
>-|TRBJ2-7|TRBD1|TRBV6-5
TGTGCCAACTCTCGGGACAGGGGCTACGAGCAGTACTTC
CANSRDRGYEQYF
>-|TRBJ1-1|-|TRBV28
TGTGCCAGCAGTGGACACCTCATTCCGAACACTGAAGCTTTCTTT
CASSGHLIPNTEAFF
>-|TRBJ2-7|TRBD1|TRBV6-1
TGTGCCAGCAGTGAAGTCGGGCTTGCAGGGGGCTACGAGCAGTACTTC
CASSEVGLAGGYEQYF
>-|TRBJ2-5|-|TRBV18
TGTGCCAGCTCACCACGCGGGGCAGGGTCGGGCGAGACCCAGTACTTC
CASSPRGAGSGETQYF
>-|TRBJ2-7|TRBD2|TRBV5-4
TGTGCCAGCAGCGGACTAGCGGGACCTCTTGGGCAGTACTTC
CASSGLAGPLGQYF
>-|TRBJ1-5|-|TRBV2
TGTGCCAGCAGTGAAAGGTCGGGGTATAGCAATCAGCCCCAGCATTTT
CASSERSGYSNQPQHF
>-|TRBJ2-5|-|TRBV18
TGTGCCAGCTCCCTGAGGATCGAAGAGACCCAGTACTTC
CASSLRIEETQYF
>once|TRBJ1-2|TRBD1|TRBV7-2
TGTGCCAGCAGCCCCGCGGGGGGACAGGGTAGAGTGGGCTACACCTTC
CASSPAGGQGRVGYTF
>-|TRBJ2-5|TRBD1|TRBV27
TGTGCCAGCAGTTTCTTACAGGGGGCGGGAGAGACCCAGTACTTC
CASSFLQGAGETQYF
>-|TRBJ2-5|-|TRBV9
TGTGCCAGCAGCCCCGGAGGGGCCGTGGAGACCCAGTACTTC
CASSPGGAVETQYF
>-|TRBJ1-1|TRBD1|TRBV19
TGTGCCAGTAGATCGACAGGGGTAACCTCAAACACTGAAGCTTTCTTT
CASRSTGVTSNTEAFF
>-|TRBJ1-2|TRBD1|TRBV10-2
TGCGCCAGCAGTGGACGCCTTAACAGGGGCGACTATGGCTACACCTTC
CASSGRLNRGDYGYTF
>-|TRBJ2-1|TRBD2|TRBV3-1/TRBV3-2
TGTGCCAGCAGCCAAGATTGGTCGGGAGGGCCCCGCAATGAGCAGTTCTTC
CASSQDWSGGPRNEQFF
>-|TRBJ1-1|TRBD1|TRBV15
TGTGCCACCAGCAGGTTAGACAGGGTGAACACTGAAGCTTTCTTT
CATSRLDRVNTEAFF
>-|TRBJ2-1|TRBD2|TRBV28
TGTGCCACCAAAAGAGGTGGGACTAGCGGGATCAATGAGCAGTTCTTC
CATKRGGTSGINEQFF
>-|TRBJ2-3|-|TRBV18
TGTGCCAGCTCACCGAGGGGGTCTAGCACAGATACGCAGTATTTT
CASSPRGSSTDTQYF
>-|TRBJ1-6|TRBD1|TRBV7-8
TGTGCCAGCAGCCCTGGGACAGGGGGTAACTCACCCCTCCACTTT
CASSPGTGGNSPLHF
>-|TRBJ2-7|-|TRBV11-2
TGTGCCAGCAGCTTAGCTCGTGCTAGGAGAGGGGAGCAGTACTTC
CASSLARARRGEQYF
>-|TRBJ2-2|TRBD2|TRBV18
TGTGCCAGCTCACCCCCAGCGGCGGGAGTAGGCACCGGGGAGCTGTTTTTT
CASSPPAAGVGTGELFF
>-|TRBJ1-1|-|TRBV7-3
TGTGCCAGCAGTATCACTGGGAGGGCTGAAGCTTTCTTT
CASSITGRAEAFF
>-|TRBJ2-3|TRBD2|TRBV5-1
TGCGCCAGCAGCTTGGAAAGGCTAGCGGGAAAAGATACGCAGTATTTT
CASSLERLAGKDTQYF
>-|TRBJ2-6|-|TRBV9
TGTGCCAGCAGCTATAATCTCCCCGGGTCTTCTGGGGCCAACGTCCTGACTTTC
CASSYNLPGSSGANVLTF
>-|TRBJ1-1|-|TRBV5-1
TGCGCCAGCAGCTTGTCCCCCCTGCGACAGGTAAACACTGAAGCTTTCTTT
CASSLSPLRQVNTEAFF
>-|TRBJ2-7|TRBD2|TRBV6-5
TGTGCCTGCAGACTAGCGGGTTCCTACGAGCAGTACTTC
CACRLAGSYEQYF
>-|TRBJ2-5|-|TRBV6-6
TGTGCCAGCAGTTACTCAGGGGGTGAAGAGACCCAGTACTTC
CASSYSGGEETQYF
>-|TRBJ2-5|-|TRBV4-3
TGCGCCAGCAGCCAAGCCAGCGGAGAGACCCAGTACTTC
CASSQASGETQYF
>-|TRBJ1-4|-|TRBV5-4
TGTGCCAGCAGCTTTACAGGCGCAACTAATGAAAAACTGTTTTTT
CASSFTGATNEKLFF
>-|TRBJ1-1|-|TRBV6-5
TGTGCCAGCAGTAGGGGGACTGAAGCTTTCTTT
CASSRGTEAFF
>-|TRBJ2-5|-|TRBV18
TGTGCCAGCTCACCGGGCGCAGGCCAAGAGACCCAGTACTTC
CASSPGAGQETQYF
>-|TRBJ2-1|-|TRBV6-2/TRBV6-3
TGTGCCAGCAGCCCCTCCCCCGGCGGCCACAATGAGCAGTTCTTC
CASSPSPGGHNEQFF
>few|TRBJ1-4|-|TRBV5-8
TGTGCCAGCAGCGGGGCCGGGGGAACTGAAAAACTGTTTTTT
CASSGAGGTEKLFF
>-|TRBJ2-1|-|TRBV6-1
TGTGCCAGCAGTGAAGCGGGAGTCTGGTCCTACAATGAGCAGTTCTTC
CASSEAGVWSYNEQFF
>-|TRBJ1-2|-|TRBV4-3
TGCGCCAGCAGCCAAGATCGGAACAGAGTCTATGGCTACACCTTC
CASSQDRNRVYGYTF
>-|TRBJ2-3|-|TRBV27
TGTGCCAGCAGTGTAGATTACTCTAGCACAGATACGCAGTATTTT
CASSVDYSSTDTQYF
>once|TRBJ2-7|-|TRBV9
TGTGCCAGCAGCGTAGTCCCCCAGGGAACCCTGCAGTACTTC
CASSVVPQGTLQYF
>once|TRBJ2-1|TRBD2|TRBV3-1/TRBV3-2
TGTGCCAGCAGCATGGAGGTAGCGGGAAGGAATGAGCAGTTCTTC
CASSMEVAGRNEQFF
>-|TRBJ1-1|-|TRBV25-1
TGTGCCAGCAGTGAAGCACAGGGCTGGACTGAAGCTTTCTTT
CASSEAQGWTEAFF
>-|TRBJ1-2|-|TRBV6-5
TGTGCCAGCAGTTATGGGCCGAGAACCTATGGCTACACCTTC
CASSYGPRTYGYTF
>-|TRBJ1-2|TRBD1|TRBV4-1
TGCGCCAGCAGCACGACGCACAGGGGTAGAATCGGCTACACCTTC
CASSTTHRGRIGYTF
>-|TRBJ2-3|-|TRBV30
TGTGCCTGGAGCGACTACTCGAGCCCCACGCTGCCAGATACGCAGTATTTT
CAWSDYSSPTLPDTQYF
>-|TRBJ1-2|-|TRBV7-9
TGTGCCAGCAGCTGGGTTACGACAACAGGCTACACCTTC
CASSWVTTTGYTF
>-|TRBJ2-1|-|TRBV28
TGTGCCAGCAGTTTAAGACTCGAGCAGTTCTTC
CASSLRLEQFF